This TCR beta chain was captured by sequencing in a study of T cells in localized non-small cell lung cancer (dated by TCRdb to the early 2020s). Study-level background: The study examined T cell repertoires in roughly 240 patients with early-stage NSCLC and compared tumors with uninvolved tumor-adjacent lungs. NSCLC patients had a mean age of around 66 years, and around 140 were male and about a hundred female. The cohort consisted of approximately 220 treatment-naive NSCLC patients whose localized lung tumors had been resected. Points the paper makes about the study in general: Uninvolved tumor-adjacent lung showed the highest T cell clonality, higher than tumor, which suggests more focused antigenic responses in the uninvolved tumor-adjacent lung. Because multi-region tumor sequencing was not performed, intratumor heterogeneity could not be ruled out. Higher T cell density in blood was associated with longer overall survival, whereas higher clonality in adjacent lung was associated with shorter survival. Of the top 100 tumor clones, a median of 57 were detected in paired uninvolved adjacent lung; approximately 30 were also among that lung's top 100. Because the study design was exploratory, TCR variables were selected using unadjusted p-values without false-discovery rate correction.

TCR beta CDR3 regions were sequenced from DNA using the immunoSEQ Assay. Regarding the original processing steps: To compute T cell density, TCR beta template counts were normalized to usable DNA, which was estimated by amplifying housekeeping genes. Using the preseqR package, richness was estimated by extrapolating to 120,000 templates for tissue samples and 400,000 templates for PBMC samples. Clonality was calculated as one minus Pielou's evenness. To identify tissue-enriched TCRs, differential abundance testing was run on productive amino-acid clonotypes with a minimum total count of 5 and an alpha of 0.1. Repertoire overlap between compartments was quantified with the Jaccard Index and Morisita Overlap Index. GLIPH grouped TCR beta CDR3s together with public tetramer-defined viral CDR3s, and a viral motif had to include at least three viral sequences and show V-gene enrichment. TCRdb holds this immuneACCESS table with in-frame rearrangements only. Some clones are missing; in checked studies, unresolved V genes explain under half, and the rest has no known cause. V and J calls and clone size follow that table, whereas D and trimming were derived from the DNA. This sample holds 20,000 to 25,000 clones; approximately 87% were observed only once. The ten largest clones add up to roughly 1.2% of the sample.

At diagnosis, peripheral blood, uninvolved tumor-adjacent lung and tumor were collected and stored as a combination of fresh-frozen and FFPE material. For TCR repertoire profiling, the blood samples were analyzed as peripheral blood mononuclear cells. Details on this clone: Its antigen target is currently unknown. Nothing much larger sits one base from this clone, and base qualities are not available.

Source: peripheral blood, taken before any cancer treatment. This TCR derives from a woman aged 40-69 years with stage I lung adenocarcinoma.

For the CDR3, the sequence is CASSSGGFIRELFF. The base sequence is TGTGCCAGCAGCTCAGGGGGCTTCATCCGGGAGCTGTTTTTT. The chain is assembled from TRBV5-4 and TRBJ2-2, with 8 bases in between that match TRBD1. The CDR3 sequence holds 14 residues, the cysteine and phenylalanine included. Only the CDR3 DNA is retained, 42 bases long and in frame from the first base. Compared with germline, V lacks 3 bases and J lacks 9 bases; bases without a gene match: 7. CDR1 and CDR2, per the germline V gene (reference sequence), are SGHNT and YYREEE.